This is a list of T cell receptor beta chains from one sample in a study of T-cell memory formation after mild COVID-19. TCRdb called the 5' RACE reads again in MiXCR, with one record for every CDR3 protein. The data show about 560,000 distinct CDR3 sequences, about a fifth seen once. The material sequenced was PBMCs or a T cell subset sorted from them (not recorded which). The source is an adult woman who had mild COVID-19 (a few samples of this study predate the infection). Cell type and time point are not known. The CDR3 runs from the conserved cysteine through the conserved F or W. The D gene is left open where the match is weak. Clone size is given for some rows only: seen once, a few or many times, or a class if the clone is expanded.

cdr3_length j_call clone_size v_call d_call cdr3_aa cdr3_nt
13 TRBJ2-1 few TRBV15 - CATSRERGNEQFF TGTGCCACCAGCAGAGAGCGGGGCAATGAGCAGTTCTTC
14 TRBJ2-2 - TRBV7-8 - CASRGRGVRGELFF TGTGCCAGCAGGGGCCGAGGGGTACGCGGGGAGCTGTTTTTT
17 TRBJ2-7 few TRBV5-1 TRBD1 CASSMTLRQGASGEQYF TGCGCCAGCAGCATGACCCTTCGACAGGGGGCATCAGGAGAGCAGTACTTC
14 TRBJ1-1 - TRBV20-1 TRBD1 CSARELWDSTEAFF TGCAGTGCTAGGGAACTGTGGGACAGCACTGAAGCTTTCTTT
15 TRBJ1-2 - TRBV20-1 TRBD1 CSARDLPGTGRGYTF TGCAGTGCTAGAGATCTCCCCGGGACAGGGAGAGGCTACACCTTC
14 TRBJ2-7 - TRBV7-2 - CASSPRYREYEQYF TGTGCCAGCAGCCCACGGTACAGGGAATACGAGCAGTACTTC
15 TRBJ1-5 - TRBV7-6 TRBD1 CASSDGTGIYQPQHF TGTGCCAGCAGCGACGGGACAGGGATTTATCAGCCCCAGCATTTT
12 TRBJ1-4 few TRBV20-1 - CSAGAQNEKLFF TGCAGTGCAGGGGCTCAGAATGAAAAACTGTTTTTT
13 TRBJ2-2 few TRBV5-1 - CASSLFGAGELFF TGCGCCAGCAGCTTATTCGGAGCCGGGGAGCTGTTTTTT
14 TRBJ2-5 - TRBV12-3/TRBV12-4 TRBD2 CASTASGERETQYF TGTGCCAGCACGGCTAGCGGGGAGAGGGAGACCCAGTACTTC
14 TRBJ2-1 - TRBV24-1 TRBD1 CATRPRTGDNEQFF TGTGCCACCCGCCCTCGGACAGGGGATAATGAGCAGTTCTTC
14 TRBJ2-2 few TRBV27 - CASSLSLWGGELFF TGTGCCAGCAGTTTATCGTTGTGGGGCGGGGAGCTGTTTTTT
17 TRBJ1-3 - TRBV11-3 - CASSSGPLYDSGNTIYF TGTGCCAGCAGCTCGGGGCCTCTTTACGACTCTGGAAACACCATATATTTT
14 TRBJ2-7 - TRBV6-2/TRBV6-3 - CASSYPGSVYEQYF TGTGCCAGCAGTTACCCGGGCTCCGTCTACGAGCAGTACTTC
16 TRBJ1-1 - TRBV25-1 - CASSPGVSPMNTEAFF TGTGCCAGCAGTCCAGGGGTCAGCCCGATGAACACTGAAGCTTTCTTT
14 TRBJ2-2 - TRBV20-1 TRBD2 CSARALALTGELFF TGCAGTGCTAGAGCACTAGCGCTCACCGGGGAGCTGTTTTTT
15 TRBJ1-1 few TRBV3-1 - CASSHYAGLIVEAFF TGTGCCAGCAGCCATTACGCAGGGTTGATCGTTGAAGCTTTCTTT
15 TRBJ2-3 few TRBV12-3/TRBV12-4 TRBD2 CASSLALPGTSRRSF TGTGCCAGCAGTTTAGCGCTCCCCGGGACTAGCCGGAGGAGTTTT
14 TRBJ1-2 few TRBV20-1 TRBD1 CSASPTGLGYGYTF TGCAGTGCTAGTCCGACAGGGCTGGGCTATGGCTACACCTTC
14 TRBJ2-7 few TRBV7-2 - CASTSTEANYEQYF TGTGCCAGCACCTCGACGGAGGCGAACTACGAGCAGTACTTC
13 TRBJ1-1 - TRBV10-3 - CAISESRGTEAFF TGTGCCATCAGTGAGTCGAGAGGCACTGAAGCTTTCTTT
19 TRBJ2-1 - TRBV4-3 TRBD2 CASSQDRLAGAFNYNEQFF TGCGCCAGCAGCCAAGATAGGCTAGCGGGAGCGTTTAATTACAATGAGCAGTTCTTC
14 TRBJ2-5 many TRBV3-1 - CASKGPRYQETQYF TGTGCCAGCAAGGGACCCCGGTACCAAGAGACCCAGTACTTC
13 TRBJ1-1 few TRBV20-1 - CSASQAVNTEAFF TGCAGTGCTAGTCAGGCGGTGAACACTGAAGCTTTCTTT